Presented here are 32 T cell receptor beta chains from one specimen sequenced in a study of metastatic and nonmetastatic thyroid tumors. With MiXCR, TCRdb reprocessed the PCR reads. This table has about 32,000 clones, 20% to 25% appearing once. There were no patients who had received any treatment before thyroid surgery. Sequencing was performed on blood. The receptors were gathered from a female donor with papillary thyroid cancer or a benign thyroid nodule (not recorded which). Some clones in this sample may be carry-over from other donors' samples.

This clone was observed a few times. CDR3 residues: CASSSNSGIAQYF. DNA of the CDR3: TGTGCCAGCAGTTCTAATTCGGGGATAGCGCAGTATTTT. V is TRBV12-3 or TRBV12-4 and J is TRBJ2-3; a weak D match, TRBD2 (5 bases). The V and J ends lost 4 bases and 10 bases respectively, with 15 bases between them. The CDR3 runs to 13 residues.

About this clone: One end of the junction is discordant with germline, which a read error may explain. This rearrangement joins TRBV5-6 to TRBJ1-2; no firm D call. The CDR3 runs 13 residues. Per the germline V gene, CDR1 is SGHDT and CDR2 is YYEEEE. The CDR3 bases are TGTGTCAGCAGCCAAGGAAGGACCTATGGCTACACCTTC. As protein: CVSSQGRTYGYTF.

This clone was recorded a few times. The rearrangement joins TRBV12-3 or TRBV12-4 to TRBJ2-7; maybe TRBD2 (6 bases). The CDR3 contains 16 residues. The V end was cut by 5 bases, the J end by 4 bases, with 21 bases between. In DNA form, the CDR3 reads TGTGCCAGCAGTCCGTTAAGGTTGGGGGGAAGGTACGAGCAGTACTTC. Amino acids: CASSPLRLGGRYEQYF.

In its sample, this clone was seen many times. The V and J genes are TRBV7-8 and TRBJ2-1; perhaps D is TRBD1 or TRBD2 (5 bases each). From germline, CDR1 is SGHVS and CDR2 FQNEAQ. The ends were cut back, 5 bases at V and 7 bases at J, with 12 bases in the middle. The CDR3 is made up of 13 amino acids. CDR3 sequence reads: CASSPGPTNEQFF. The CDR3 bases are TGTGCCAGCAGCCCGGGACCAACGAATGAGCAGTTCTTC.

The rearrangement uses TRBV4-1 and TRBJ2-7; D is ambiguous. Germline loops: CDR1 MGHRA, CDR2 YSYEKL. The CDR3 has 15 amino acids. V was cut by 0 bases and J by 6 bases, with 15 bases left in between. The CDR3 protein is CASSQDEYPPSEQYF. The DNA for the CDR3 is TGCGCCAGCAGCCAAGATGAGTACCCTCCCTCCGAGCAGTACTTC.

In this sample, this clone turned up many times. The chain uses TRBV5-4 and TRBJ1-5; D gene uncertain. Looked up from germline, CDR1 is SGHNT and CDR2 is YYREEE (reference sequence). The ends were cut back, 2 bases at V and 4 bases at J, with 7 bases in the middle. The CDR3 has 13 residues. CDR3 in DNA: TGTGCCAGCAGCTTCGGTTCAAATCAGCCCCAGCATTTT. It is translated as CASSFGSNQPQHF.

The genes are TRBV19 and TRBJ2-6; TRBD1 or TRBD2 may be the D gene (5 bases each). CDR1 LNHDA and CDR2 SQIVND come from the germline V gene (reference sequence). The germline V and J ends were trimmed by 5 bases and 0 bases, with 17 bases remaining between them. The CDR3 has 18 residues. The CDR3 DNA is TGTGCCAGTAGTCCCGGACAAAACGACTACTCTGGGGCCAACGTCCTGACTTTC. Protein product: CASSPGQNDYSGANVLTF.

This clone is medium-sized within its sample. V usage is TRBV6-1 and J usage is TRBJ2-7; maybe TRBD1 (6 bases). V dropped 5 bases and J dropped 6 bases, with 17 bases sitting between them. Germline CDR1 is MNHNS and CDR2 is SASEGT. The CDR3 contains 14 residues. The CDR3 protein is CASSIWGRESEQYF. In DNA form, the CDR3 reads TGTGCCAGCAGTATTTGGGGGCGAGAGTCCGAGCAGTACTTC.

This clone was seen repeatedly, ten times or more. The genes are TRBV7-6 and TRBJ2-1, with TRBD2 matching 7 bases. There are 14 residues in the CDR3. With V trimmed by 5 bases and J by 8 bases, 9 bases remained unmatched. The germline V gene encodes CDR1 SGHVS and CDR2 FNYEAQ. The CDR3: CASSRISGGDEQFF. The CDR3 DNA reads TGTGCCAGCAGCCGTATATCTGGGGGGGATGAGCAGTTCTTC.

On this clone itself: The germline gene is not matched at one end of the junction; a read error may be the cause. This chain links TRBV15 with TRBJ2-6; 8 bases are a match to TRBD2. This CDR3 has 17 amino acids. CDR1 and CDR2 (germline): LNHNV, YYDKDF (reference sequence). In nucleotides, the CDR3 is TGTGCCACCAGCGTGCCGGGACTAGTAGGTGGGGCCAACTTCCTGACTTTC. This sequence encodes CATSVPGLVGGANFLTF.

This rearrangement joins TRBV7-2 to TRBJ2-7, with TRBD1 matching over 9 bases. Germline V gene sequence: CDR1 SGHTA, CDR2 FQGNSA. V lost 5 bases to trimming and J lost 9 bases; unmatched junction nucleotides: 14. The CDR3 is made up of 15 amino acids. CDR3 DNA sequence: TGTGCCAGCAGCATAACGACAGGGGGATACTTGGTGCAGTACTTC. Amino acids: CASSITTGGYLVQYF.

This chain connects TRBV5-1 to TRBJ2-7, with 12 bases fitting TRBD2. Trimming removed 4 bases from V and 5 bases from J; junction bases left unmatched: 4. The germline V gene encodes CDR1 SGHRS and CDR2 YFSETQ. The CDR3 covers 14 residues. The CDR3 bases are TGCGCCAGCAGCACCGGACTAGCGGGACACGAGCAGTACTTC. It encodes CASSTGLAGHEQYF.

In regard to this clone: This CDR3 fails to terminate in the conserved phenylalanine or tryptophan, so it likely reflects a read error. This rearrangement joins TRBV19 to TRBJ1-2; 8 nucleotides line up with TRBD1. The germline CDR1 and CDR2 sequences are LNHDA and SQIVND (reference sequence). V lost 3 bases, J lost 3 bases, and 3 bases stayed unmatched. The CDR3 contains 14 residues. The chain's CDR3 is CASSIGQGYYGYTL. CDR3 sequence (DNA): TGTGCCAGTAGTATCGGACAGGGATACTATGGCTACACCCTC.

As for this clone: As the CDR3 is not closed by the conserved phenylalanine or tryptophan, this likely results from a read error. The DNA is left out, because the CDR3 cannot be placed on it with certainty; the CDR3 is given as TCRdb lists it. The J gene is TRBJ2-7, the V gene TRBV6-1. The CDR3 is 13 amino acids long, termini counted. The germline CDR1 and CDR2 sequences are MNHNS and SASEGT. CDR3 sequence: CASRQPTSYEQCC.

This clone was observed many times. V is TRBV20-1 and J is TRBJ2-1, with a tentative D call TRBD2 (6 bases). From germline, CDR1 is DFQATT and CDR2 SNEGSKA (reference sequence). The CDR3 totals 16 residues. V was pared by 3 bases and J by 0 bases, with 15 bases between. CDR3 amino acids: CSARPQAGPSYNEQFF. The CDR3 bases are TGCAGTGCTAGGCCCCAGGCGGGACCCTCCTACAATGAGCAGTTCTTC.

Many counts were recorded for this clone. The same CDR3 is also encoded by other DNA sequences in this sample. This rearrangement joins TRBV14 to TRBJ1-2, with TRBD1 matching over 8 bases. Germline lookup yields CDR1 SGHDN and CDR2 FVKESK. There are 16 residues in the CDR3. Trimming removed 3 bases from V and 8 bases from J; junction bases left unmatched: 14. The CDR3 DNA reads TGTGCCAGCAGCCATACCCGGACAGGGACAACGAGAGGCTACACCTTC. This gives the protein CASSHTRTGTTRGYTF.

The rearrangement links TRBV6-2 or TRBV6-3 to TRBJ2-4, with 8 bases identical to TRBD1. The CDR3 sequence is 15 residues long. Germline V lookup: CDR1 MNHEY, CDR2 SVGEGT. Trimming cost V 7 bases and J 1 base; bases outside gene matches: 6. For the CDR3, the DNA is TGTGCCAGCACCAAGGACAGGGCGGCCAAAAACATTCAGTACTTC. Residues: CASTKDRAAKNIQYF.

This clone was picked up a small number of times. The chain employs TRBV6-1 and TRBJ1-3; D is ambiguous. Per germline, CDR1 MNHNS and CDR2 SASEGT. CDR3 length equals 13 residues. V was shortened by 7 bases and J by 4 bases, with 11 bases between the two germline ends. The CDR3: CASTENPGNTIYF. The CDR3 nucleotides are TGTGCCAGCACAGAGAACCCGGGAAACACCATATATTTT.

The chain carries TRBV12-3 or TRBV12-4 and TRBJ1-1; D is unresolved. The CDR3 totals 11 residues. Trimming took off 2 bases at V and 4 bases at J, with 2 bases between the two ends. CDR3 nucleotide sequence: TGTGCCAGCAGTTTACCCACTGAAGCTTTCTTT. This translates into CASSLPTEAFF.

This rearrangement joins TRBV18 to TRBJ2-3; 9 bases are shared with TRBD2. Trimming at V came to 5 bases and at J to 2 bases, leaving 2 bases not matched to a gene. The V gene's germline CDR1 is KGHSH and CDR2 LQKENI. The CDR3 has 14 residues. Here the CDR3 DNA reads TGTGCCAGCTCAATAGCGGGAGACACAGATACGCAGTATTTT. The encoded protein is CASSIAGDTDTQYF.

There are many counts of this clone. This chain uses TRBV14 with TRBJ2-1, with 7 nucleotides matching TRBD2. The V gene's germline CDR1 is SGHDN and CDR2 FVKESK. The CDR3 covers 15 residues. The V segment lost 1 base and the J segment 4 bases; nucleotides outside the gene matches: 4. For the CDR3, the DNA is TGTGCCAGCAGCCAAGGCACTAGCGAGTACAATGAGCAGTTCTTC. Protein product: CASSQGTSEYNEQFF.

This clone was seen at least ten times. Compared with germline, one end of the junction differs, possibly owing to a read error. The chain couples TRBV7-7 to TRBJ2-3; 9 bases are shared with TRBD1. CDR3 length: 16 residues. Germline CDR1 and CDR2: SSHAT and FNYEAQ (reference sequence). CDR3 sequence reads: CASSPNRGQSTDTQYF. CDR3 nucleotides: TGTGCTAGCAGCCCCAACAGGGGGCAAAGCACAGATACGCAGTATTTT.

This clone was detected ten times or more. V usage is TRBV5-1 and J usage is TRBJ2-7; 9 nucleotides agree with TRBD1. The CDR3 extends over 15 amino acids. V shed 8 bases and J 6 bases; nucleotides not matched to a gene: 15. Germline V gene lookup returns CDR1 SGHRS and CDR2 YFSETQ. The CDR3 here is CASTKVAGQGSEQYF. CDR3 sequence (DNA): TGCGCCAGTACTAAAGTGGCGGGACAGGGCTCCGAGCAGTACTTC.

The chain recombines TRBV20-1 with TRBJ2-7, with D maybe TRBD2 (5 bases). V lost 6 bases, J lost 2 bases, and 14 bases lay in between. This CDR3 has 13 residues. The germline V gene has CDR1 DFQATT and CDR2 SNEGSKA (reference sequence). CDR3 amino acids: CSASDGVTYEQYV. The CDR3 DNA follows: TGCAGTGCCTCGGACGGGGTTACCTACGAGCAGTACGTC.

In its sample, this clone ranks as medium-sized. This sequence joins TRBV6-2 or TRBV6-3 and TRBJ1-6; D may be TRBD1 (5 bases). V lost 6 bases and J 4 bases, leaving 13 bases between the germline ends. The CDR3 spans 15 residues. In germline, CDR1 is MNHEY, CDR2 SVGEGT. The CDR3 DNA reads as TGTGCCAGCAGGGCCATCGACAGTTATAATTCACCCCTCCACTTT. This gives the protein CASRAIDSYNSPLHF.

The genes are TRBV6-2 or TRBV6-3 and TRBJ2-1; TRBD2 agrees at 12 bases. CDR3 length: 18 residues. Looked up from germline, CDR1 is MNHEY and CDR2 is SVGEGT. The J segment lost 9 bases and the V segment lost 5 bases, leaving 17 bases of the junction unmatched. The CDR3 loop is CASSGTSGPFLRGSEQFF. The CDR3 DNA is TGTGCCAGCAGTGGGACTAGCGGGCCTTTCCTCCGGGGAAGTGAGCAGTTCTTC.

This clone was seen a few times. This may come from a read error, since a much larger clone is one base off. V usage is TRBV29-1 and J usage is TRBJ2-7; D is perhaps TRBD1 or TRBD2 (6 bases each). The CDR3 spans 12 residues. Germline lookup yields CDR1 SQVTM and CDR2 ANQGSEA. CDR3 bases: TGCAGCGTCCTGCGGGACACCTACGATCAGTACTTC. This codes for CSVLRDTYDQYF.

This clone was seen a handful of times. Being one base from a much bigger clone, this may be a read error. The V call is TRBV28, the J call TRBJ2-7, with TRBD1 as a possible D gene (5 bases). The CDR3 has 15 residues. Germline V gene sequence: CDR1 MDHEN, CDR2 SYDVKM. V dropped 5 bases and J dropped 1 base, with 15 bases sitting between them. This chain's CDR3 is CASSPPWGLSYEQYF. In DNA form, the CDR3 reads TGTGCCAGCAGTCCTCCTTGGGGCCTTTCCTACGAGCAGTACTTC.

Judged by abundance, this clone is medium-sized. Here the CDR3 reads CASRPQGYNSPLHF. In DNA form, the CDR3 reads TGTGCCAGCAGGCCCCAGGGTTATAATTCACCCCTCCACTTT. The chain has TRBV28 and TRBJ1-6; tentatively, D is TRBD1 (5 bases). From germline, CDR1 is MDHEN and CDR2 SYDVKM. V lost 6 bases, J lost 4 bases, and 10 bases lay in between. There are 14 residues in the CDR3.

This clone has only a few counts. The chain links TRBV7-8 to TRBJ1-4, with D hard to call. Germline V gene data show CDR1 as SGHVS and CDR2 as FQNEAQ. This CDR3 contains 12 residues. V lost 5 bases, J lost 8 bases, and 9 bases lay in between. CDR3 bases: TGTGCCAGCAGCCTAGACTCGGAAAAACTGTTTTTT. Amino acids: CASSLDSEKLFF.

This clone was picked up many times. The CDR3 protein is CASSPIDRVDEKLFF. CDR3 bases: TGTGCCAGCAGCCCTATCGACAGGGTTGATGAAAAACTGTTTTTT. The rearrangement uses TRBV11-2 and TRBJ1-4; 7 positions match TRBD1. V lost 5 bases and J lost 6; bases outside the gene matches: 9. The germline V gene encodes CDR1 SGHAT and CDR2 FQNNGV. The CDR3 totals 15 residues. Drawing the rest from reference TRBV11-2 and TRBJ1-4, the complete variable domain is EAGVAQSPRYKIIEKRQSVAFWCNPISGHATLYWYQQILGQGPKLLIQFQNNGVVDDSQLPKDRFSAERLKGVDSTLKIQPAKLEDSAVYLCASSPIDRVDEKLFFGSGTQLSVL.

This clone was seen ten or more times. The J gene is TRBJ2-5, the V gene TRBV11-3; TRBD1 aligns across 9 bases. CDR1 is SGHNT, CDR2 YENEEA, per germline. CDR3 length: 13 residues. With 5 bases clipped from V and 4 bases from J, the junction kept 2 bases outside the gene matches. The CDR3 bases are TGTGCCAGCAGCAGACAGGGGGGAGAGACCCAGTACTTC. Translating gives CASSRQGGETQYF.